The sequence of this TCR beta chain was determined in a study of Graves' ophthalmopathy and Graves' hyperthyroidism. Overall study results and limits: Blood samples also showed most expanded thyroid clonotypes exceeding 0.001 frequency.

This CDR3 is 14 amino acids long. V was pared by 2 bases and J by 2 bases, with 10 bases between. Germline CDR1 is LNHDA and CDR2 is SQIVND (reference sequence). In donors with ophthalmopathy, activity was moderate-to-severe, with CAS ≥3, NOSPECS ≥4 and duration under 3 months. None of the included patients had other autoimmune diseases, uncontrolled infections, pregnancy or lactation, as these led to exclusion. For repertoire sequencing, the TCR beta CDR3 regions were amplified from RNA transcripts. RT-PCR in the first round used HTBI primers; a second-round multiplex PCR followed. TCRdb redid the calling of the multiplex PCR reads with MiXCR, one entry per CDR3 protein. The top ten hold more than 45% of the sample, which has 230,000 or so distinct CDR3 sequences, 40% to 50% seen once. Of note for this clonotype: Its specificity is not known.

The receptor was isolated from an adult man with Graves' ophthalmopathy. The sequencing input was peripheral blood. V is TRBV19 and J is TRBJ2-7; D may be TRBD1 or TRBD2 (5 bases each). CDR3 coding DNA: TGTGCCAGTAGTATAACCGGGGCGACCTACGAGCAGTACTTC. Amino acids: CASSITGATYEQYF.